These 8 T cell receptor beta chains were all obtained from the same sample, sequenced in a study of T cell changes during pregnancy in multiple sclerosis. The assay was immunoSEQ multiplex PCR, and TCRdb's table has in-frame clones only and misses some. The sample consists of over 45,000 clones, over 75% of them appearing once. The sequenced sample was peripheral blood, obtained after pregnancy. The receptors here all came from a female donor with multiple sclerosis, enrolled in a pregnancy study.

V usage is TRBV5-1 and J usage is TRBJ2-1, with D perhaps TRBD1 (6 bases). Trimming shortened V by 2 bases and J by 10 bases, and 16 bases separated the two germline ends. The CDR3 length is 14 residues. The germline V gene encodes CDR1 SGHRS and CDR2 YFSETQ. The CDR3 reads CASSFLYQGTEQFF. Here the CDR3 DNA reads TGCGCCAGCAGCTTTTTGTATCAAGGGACAGAGCAGTTCTTC. The whole variable domain, remainder taken from reference TRBV5-1 and TRBJ2-1, is KAGVTQTPRYLIKTRGQQVTLSCSPISGHRSVSWYQQTPGQGLQFLFEYFSETQRNKGNFPGRFSGRQFSNSRSEMNVSTLELGDSALYLCASSFLYQGTEQFFGPGTRLTVL.

The chain has TRBV6-4 and TRBJ2-1, with 9 bases lining up with TRBD1. The CDR3 runs 15 residues. V was pared by 4 bases and J by 0 bases, with 1 base of the junction left unmatched. The germline V gene has CDR1 MRHNA and CDR2 SNTAGT. As DNA, the CDR3 is TGTGCCAGCAGTGTGACAGGGGGCTCCTACAATGAGCAGTTCTTC. Protein product: CASSVTGGSYNEQFF.

The chain uses TRBV5-1 and TRBJ1-6, with D perhaps TRBD1 (6 bases). Germline V lookup: CDR1 SGHRS, CDR2 YFSETQ. Trimming removed 0 bases from V and 4 bases from J, with 17 bases in between. The CDR3 spans 18 residues. The CDR3: CASSLGDRKVWYNSPLHF. The CDR3 region has the DNA TGCGCCAGCAGCTTGGGAGACAGGAAGGTTTGGTATAATTCACCCCTCCACTTT.

This sequence joins TRBV7-9 and TRBJ1-2; D possibly corresponds to TRBD1 (5 bases). The CDR3 length is 16 residues. Trimming removed 4 bases from V and 3 bases from J, with 18 bases in between. CDR1 and CDR2 (germline): SEHNR, FQNEAQ (reference sequence). The CDR3 DNA follows: TGTGCCAGCAGCTCTCCGGGACGCACTAGCTACTATGGCTACACCTTC. Translated: CASSSPGRTSYYGYTF.

This clone was found a few times. J is TRBJ1-5 and V is TRBV2; 8 bases align to TRBD1. The CDR3 sequence is 14 residues long. Looked up from germline, CDR1 is SNHLY and CDR2 is FYNNEI. After removal of 2 bases from V and 5 bases from J, the junction contained 2 bases not matched to a gene. CDR3 DNA: TGTGCCAGCAGTGAATTGACAGGGGATCAGCCCCAGCATTTT. Protein: CASSELTGDQPQHF. The complete variable domain, with remaining parts taken from reference TRBV2 and TRBJ1-5, reads EPEVTQTPSHQVTQMGQEVILRCVPISNHLYFYWYRQILGQKVEFLVSFYNNEISEKSEIFDDQFSVERPDGSNFTLKIRSTKLEDSAMYFCASSELTGDQPQHFGDGTRLSIL.

The chain combines TRBV19 with TRBJ2-7, with a weak D call TRBD2 (5 bases). Per germline, CDR1 LNHDA and CDR2 SQIVND (reference sequence). The CDR3 covers 17 residues. V lost 4 bases and J lost 7, with 26 bases in between. CDR3 in amino acids: CASSTSARPGTLREQYF. The CDR3 DNA reads as TGTGCCAGTAGTACTTCGGCCAGACCGGGAACCCTTCGAGAGCAGTACTTC. Drawing the rest from reference TRBV19 and TRBJ2-7, the complete variable domain is DGGITQSPKYLFRKEGQNVTLSCEQNLNHDAMYWYRQDPGQGLRLIYYSQIVNDFQKGDIAEGYSVSREKKESFPLTVTSAQKNPTAFYLCASSTSARPGTLREQYFGPGTRLTVT.

The genes are TRBV28 and TRBJ2-3; D is ambiguous. Trimming pared 7 bases from V and 4 bases from J, leaving 12 bases between. This CDR3 has 13 amino acids. Germline lookup yields CDR1 MDHEN and CDR2 SYDVKM. The CDR3 DNA follows: TGTGCCAGCATAAGCATGCCCCCAGATACGCAGTATTTT. This translates into CASISMPPDTQYF. The full variable domain, completed using reference TRBV28 and TRBJ2-3, is DVKVTQSSRYLVKRTGEKVFLECVQDMDHENMFWYRQDPGLGLRLIYFSYDVKMKEKGDIPEGYSVSREKKERFSLILESASTNQTSMYLCASISMPPDTQYFGPGTRLTVL.

The chain recombines TRBV5-1 with TRBJ2-1; TRBD1 agrees at 8 bases. Germline CDR1 reads SGHRS; CDR2 reads YFSETQ. The V segment lost 5 bases and the J segment 7 bases; nucleotides outside the gene matches: 8. The CDR3 contains 14 residues. The CDR3 loop reads CASSRDRLSNEQFF. CDR3 in DNA: TGCGCCAGCAGTAGGGACAGGTTGAGTAATGAGCAGTTCTTC.